This T cell receptor beta chain originates from a study of shared clonotypes between healthy human individuals. The CDR3 is made up of 14 amino acids. The germline CDR1 and CDR2 sequences are LNHDA and SQIVND (reference sequence). With V trimmed by 4 bases and J by 7 bases, 4 bases remained unmatched. Data came from immunoSEQ multiplex PCR; TCRdb stores just in-frame clones and leaves some out. The sample consists of 2,500,000 or so clones, more than 80% of them appearing once. This TCR derives from a man between 18 and 35 years old in good health. The gene calls are TRBV19 and TRBJ2-2; 9 bases map to TRBD1. Specimen: naive CD4+ T cells sorted from blood. Stated subset: CD45RA+ positively selected. The CDR3 loop reads CASSTDRGIGELFF. As DNA, the CDR3 is TGTGCCAGTAGTACGGACAGGGGAATCGGGGAGCTGTTTTTT. The variable domain in full, with the rest retrieved from reference TRBV19 and TRBJ2-2, is DGGITQSPKYLFRKEGQNVTLSCEQNLNHDAMYWYRQDPGQGLRLIYYSQIVNDFQKGDIAEGYSVSREKKESFPLTVTSAQKNPTAFYLCASSTDRGIGELFFGEGSRLTVL.